This T cell receptor (beta chain) was identified during a study of blood T cell repertoires in COVID-19. J lost 7 bases, V lost 0 bases, and 2 bases had no gene match. CDR1 MNHEY and CDR2 SVGAGI come from the germline V gene. The CDR3 covers 14 residues. The method was immunoSEQ multiplex PCR; TCRdb's version includes in-frame clones alone and lacks a portion of them. The repertoire includes 150,000 or so clones, around 73% of them detected once, and roughly 10% sits in the top ten. This clonotype was sampled from a woman aged 50 to 65 with active or convalescent COVID-19. The V gene is TRBV6-5, the J gene TRBJ1-4; 7 nucleotides line up with TRBD1. The sequenced sample consisted of peripheral blood. Written as DNA, the CDR3 is TGTGCCAGCAGTTACTCTCCAGGGGGTGAAAAACTGTTTTTT. It translates to CASSYSPGGEKLFF.